This is a list of T cell receptor beta chains from one sample in a study of T cell changes during pregnancy in multiple sclerosis. The data were produced by immunoSEQ multiplex PCR, yet TCRdb's version contains in-frame clones alone and is incomplete. The table has about 38,000 clones, around 87% seen once; the top ten hold over 0.45%. The material was CD4+ T cells from peripheral blood mononuclear cells, obtained in the second trimester of pregnancy. These receptors were collected from a female donor with multiple sclerosis, enrolled in a pregnancy study. CDR3s include the opening cysteine and the closing phenylalanine or tryptophan. D genes are given only for firm matches. Expanded clones are given a class, and other clones once, few, many or no size at all.

size: -; D: -; J: TRBJ1-1; V: TRBV30; DNA: TGTGCCTGGACCCCTGACCACAGGTTGAACACTGAAGCTTTCTTT; CDR3: CAWTPDHRLNTEAFF
size: -; D: TRBD2; J: TRBJ2-7; V: TRBV5-1; DNA: TGCGCCAGCAGCCCGGGACTAGCGGGAGGCTACGAGCAGTACTTC; CDR3: CASSPGLAGGYEQYF
size: -; D: -; J: TRBJ2-5; V: TRBV7-6; DNA: TGTGCCAGCAGCCTGGGGACTGCGAGGGAGACCCAGTACTTC; CDR3: CASSLGTARETQYF
size: -; D: -; J: TRBJ2-3; V: TRBV5-6; DNA: TGTGCCAGCAGTCCTAGCGTTAGCACAGATACGCAGTATTTT; CDR3: CASSPSVSTDTQYF
size: -; D: -; J: TRBJ1-2; V: TRBV6-5; DNA: TGTGCCAGCAGTTACGGGGGGGCAGTGGAGTATGGCTACACCTTC; CDR3: CASSYGGAVEYGYTF
size: once; D: -; J: TRBJ2-7; V: TRBV11-2; DNA: TGTGCCAGCAGCTTAGGAGGGGGGGGGTCCTACGAGCAGTACTTC; CDR3: CASSLGGGGSYEQYF
size: -; D: TRBD2; J: TRBJ2-3; V: TRBV5-1; DNA: TGCGCCAGCAGCTTGGTACGAGGACTAGCGGACACAGATACGCAGTATTTT; CDR3: CASSLVRGLADTDTQYF
size: -; D: -; J: TRBJ2-7; V: TRBV23-1; DNA: TGCGCCAGCAGTCAATCCCTATGGGCAGGGGGGAACGAGCAGTACTTC; CDR3: CASSQSLWAGGNEQYF
size: few; D: -; J: TRBJ2-2; V: TRBV7-7; DNA: TGTGCTAGCAGCTTAACGGTGGCCGGGGAGCTGTTTTTT; CDR3: CASSLTVAGELFF
size: -; D: -; J: TRBJ2-2; V: TRBV5-1; DNA: TGCGCCAGCAGCTTGAGGGCAGCGGCGAACACCGGGGAGCTGTTTTTT; CDR3: CASSLRAAANTGELFF
size: -; D: -; J: TRBJ1-3; V: TRBV6-1; DNA: TGTGCCAGCAGTGGACAGGCTCACTCTGGAAACACCATATATTTT; CDR3: CASSGQAHSGNTIYF
size: -; D: -; J: TRBJ1-2; V: TRBV14; DNA: TGTGCCAGCAGCCAAGATCTCCGGTCGATAAATGGCTACACCTTC; CDR3: CASSQDLRSINGYTF
size: once; D: TRBD2; J: TRBJ2-3; V: TRBV7-2; DNA: TGTGCCAGCAGCAAGGGACTAGCGGCAGATACGCAGTATTTT; CDR3: CASSKGLAADTQYF
size: -; D: TRBD1; J: TRBJ2-7; V: TRBV7-2; DNA: TGTGCCAGCAGCTTAGGAGACAGGGGCTCCGAGCAGTACTTC; CDR3: CASSLGDRGSEQYF